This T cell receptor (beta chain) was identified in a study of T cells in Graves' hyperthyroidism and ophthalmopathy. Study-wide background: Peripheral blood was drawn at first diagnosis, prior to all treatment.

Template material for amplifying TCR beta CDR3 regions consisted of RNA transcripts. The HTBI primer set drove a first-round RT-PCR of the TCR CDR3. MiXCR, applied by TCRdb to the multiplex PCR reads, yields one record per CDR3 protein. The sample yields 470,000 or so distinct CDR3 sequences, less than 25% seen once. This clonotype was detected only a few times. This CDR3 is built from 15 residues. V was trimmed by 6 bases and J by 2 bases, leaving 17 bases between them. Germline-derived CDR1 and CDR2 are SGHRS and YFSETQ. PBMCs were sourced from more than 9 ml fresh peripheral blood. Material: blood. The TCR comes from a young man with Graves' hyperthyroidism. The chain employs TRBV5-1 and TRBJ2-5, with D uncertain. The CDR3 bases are TGCGCCAGCACCCGATCCCGCGCATGGCAAGAGACCCAGTACTTC. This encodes CASTRSRAWQETQYF. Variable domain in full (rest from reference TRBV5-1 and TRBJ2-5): KAGVTQTPRYLIKTRGQQVTLSCSPISGHRSVSWYQQTPGQGLQFLFEYFSETQRNKGNFPGRFSGRQFSNSRSEMNVSTLELGDSALYLCASTRSRAWQETQYFGPGTRLLVL.